The 26 T cell receptor beta chains reported below all come from one sample, sequenced in a study of radiotherapy plus CTLA-4 blockade in lung cancer. Produced via immunoSEQ multiplex PCR; TCRdb's table is partial and in-frame only. Seen here are 52,000 or so clones, approximately 84% observed once, and the top ten hold 5% to 7.5%. Sample: peripheral blood, taken from a patient treated with radiotherapy plus ipilimumab. The receptors stem from a human donor with non-small cell lung cancer whose response to radiotherapy plus ipilimumab could not be evaluated.

Here the CDR3 DNA reads TGTGCCAGCACCTTACGCAGGGGGCGCGGGTATTCACCCCTCCACTTT. Its protein product is CASTLRRGRGYSPLHF. The chain carries TRBV6-6 and TRBJ1-6; 8 positions agree with TRBD1. CDR1 and CDR2 (germline): MNHNY, SVGAGI (reference sequence). The CDR3 sequence is 16 residues long. The J segment lost 8 bases and the V segment lost 7 bases, leaving 13 bases of the junction unmatched.

The chain couples TRBV11-3 to TRBJ2-5, with TRBD1 matching over 10 bases. The length of the CDR3 is 15 residues. Trimming at V came to 4 bases and at J to 4 bases, leaving 6 bases not matched to a gene. Germline CDR1 reads SGHNT; CDR2 reads YENEEA. CDR3 nucleotides: TGTGCCAGCAGCTCTGGACAGGGGGGGCGAGAGACCCAGTACTTC. It encodes CASSSGQGGRETQYF. The variable domain in full, completed from reference TRBV11-3 and TRBJ2-5, reads EAGVVQSPRYKIIEKKQPVAFWCNPISGHNTLYWYLQNLGQGPELLIRYENEEAVDDSQLPKDRFSAERLKGVDSTLKIQPAELGDSAVYLCASSSGQGGRETQYFGPGTRLLVL.

The V and J genes are TRBV4-3 and TRBJ2-3; 9 positions match TRBD2. V shed 0 bases, J shed 0 bases, and the junction held 10 bases outside the gene matches. There are 19 residues in the CDR3. Germline CDR1 LGHNA, CDR2 YSLEER. The CDR3 sequence: CASSQDLLGTSGSTDTQYF. Here the CDR3 DNA reads TGCGCCAGCAGCCAAGATCTATTAGGAACTAGCGGGAGCACAGATACGCAGTATTTT.

This CDR3 is CASNPAGGENTIYF. The CDR3 nucleotides are TGTGCCAGCAACCCGGCGGGGGGTGAAAACACCATATATTTT. This chain links TRBV6-5 with TRBJ1-3, with D perhaps TRBD1 (5 bases). There are 14 residues in the CDR3. Germline V gene sequence: CDR1 MNHEY, CDR2 SVGAGI. V was pared by 7 bases and J by 6 bases, with 16 bases between.

V is TRBV6-6 and J is TRBJ2-7; 8 bases match TRBD2. V shed 4 bases and J 5 bases; nucleotides not matched to a gene: 13. Germline V CDR1 and CDR2: MNHNY, SVGAGI (reference sequence). The CDR3 totals 16 residues. CDR3 sequence reads: CASSLRGRGARHEQYF. For the CDR3, the DNA is TGTGCCAGCAGTTTGCGGGGGCGGGGGGCTCGACACGAGCAGTACTTC.

J is TRBJ2-6 and V is TRBV19; D remains unclear. This CDR3 contains 14 residues. Trimming pared 5 bases from V and 1 base from J, leaving 6 bases between. In germline, CDR1 is LNHDA, CDR2 SQIVND (reference sequence). CDR3 in amino acids: CASSYVSGANVLTF. Here the CDR3 DNA reads TGTGCCAGTAGTTATGTATCTGGGGCCAACGTCCTGACTTTC.

V usage is TRBV5-4 and J usage is TRBJ2-1; 11 bases are shared with TRBD1. Germline V gene lookup returns CDR1 SGHNT and CDR2 YYREEE (reference sequence). Germline trimming cut 5 bases from V and 4 bases from J; bases unmatched to any gene: 8. This CDR3 contains 16 residues. CDR3 residues: CASSSGTGGVYNEQFF. CDR3 nucleotides: TGTGCCAGCAGTTCCGGGACAGGGGGAGTGTACAATGAGCAGTTCTTC.

This chain uses TRBV14 with TRBJ2-7, with TRBD1 matching 11 bases. Germline V gives CDR1 SGHDN, CDR2 FVKESK. With V trimmed by 4 bases and J by 4 bases, 18 bases remained unmatched. The CDR3 totals 19 residues. The CDR3 spells CASSPGTGGNRARLYEQYF. The CDR3 nucleotides read TGTGCCAGCAGCCCCGGGACAGGGGGAAACAGGGCCCGCCTGTACGAGCAGTACTTC. Full variable domain (remainder filled in from reference TRBV14 and TRBJ2-7): EAGVTQFPSHSVIEKGQTVTLRCDPISGHDNLYWYRRVMGKEIKFLLHFVKESKQDESGMPNNRFLAERTGGTYSTLKVQPAELEDSGVYFCASSPGTGGNRARLYEQYFGPGTRLTVT.

The genes are TRBV21-1 and TRBJ2-7; the table calls TRBD2, which could not be checked here. TRBV21-1 is a pseudogene. The CDR3 loop spans 19 amino acids. CDR3 amino acids: CASSKVYSSEAQVSYEQYF. CDR3 coding DNA: TGTGCCAGCAGCAAAGTGTATAGTAGCGAGGCTCAGGTTTCCTACGAGCAGTACTTC.

CDR3 in DNA: TGTGCCAGCAGCCCCCACCAACCTACGCCGGGGGGGGCTCAGACCCAGTACTTC. It encodes CASSPHQPTPGGAQTQYF. The chain employs TRBV7-2 and TRBJ2-5; the match to TRBD2 covers 8 bases. After removal of 5 bases from V and 6 bases from J, the junction contained 20 bases not matched to a gene. The CDR3 spans 18 residues. Germline lookup yields CDR1 SGHTA and CDR2 FQGNSA. The variable domain in full, completed from reference TRBV7-2 and TRBJ2-5, reads GAGVSQSPSNKVTEKGKDVELRCDPISGHTALYWYRQSLGQGLEFLIYFQGNSAPDKSGLPSDRFSAERTGGSVSTLTIQRTQQEDSAVYLCASSPHQPTPGGAQTQYFGPGTRLLVL.

This sequence joins TRBV18 and TRBJ2-7; 9 positions match TRBD2. CDR1 KGHSH and CDR2 LQKENI come from the germline V gene. V lost 3 bases and J lost 3; bases outside the gene matches: 9. The CDR3 sequence is 16 residues long. In DNA form, the CDR3 reads TGTGCCAGCTCACCTTATAGCGGGAGAGAGAACTACGAGCAGTACTTC. As protein: CASSPYSGRENYEQYF.

The sample holds a few counts of this clone. This sequence joins TRBV5-1 and TRBJ1-4, with D maybe TRBD1 (6 bases). There are 17 residues in the CDR3. With 1 base removed from V and 0 bases from J, the gap between germline ends came to 13 bases. The germline CDR1 and CDR2 sequences are SGHRS and YFSETQ. CDR3 region: CASSLWGQSATNEKLFF. The CDR3 nucleotides are TGCGCCAGCAGCTTGTGGGGACAATCTGCAACTAATGAAAAACTGTTTTTT.

This sequence joins TRBV7-9 and TRBJ1-2; D possibly corresponds to TRBD1 (6 bases). The CDR3 consists of 15 residues. Germline CDR1 SEHNR, CDR2 FQNEAQ (reference sequence). Trimming removed 1 base at V and 2 bases at J, with 11 bases between. As DNA, the CDR3 is TGTGCCAGCAGCTTAGGTGGGCAGGGGAACTATGGCTACACCTTC. Its protein product is CASSLGGQGNYGYTF. The entire variable domain, with the rest obtained from reference TRBV7-9 and TRBJ1-2, is as follows: DTGVSQNPRHKITKRGQNVTFRCDPISEHNRLYWYRQTLGQGPEFLTYFQNEAQLEKSRLLSDRFSAERPKGSFSTLEIQRTEQGDSAMYLCASSLGGQGNYGYTFGSGTRLTVV.

The V gene is TRBV21-1, the J gene TRBJ2-7; the listed D gene, TRBD1, was not tested against the DNA. TRBV21-1 is a known pseudogene. The CDR3 spans 17 residues. CDR3 loop: CASSPRRDRGLAYEQYF. Here the CDR3 DNA reads TGTGCCAGCAGCCCCCGGCGGGACAGGGGGCTTGCCTACGAGCAGTACTTC.

The rearrangement joins TRBV5-4 to TRBJ2-1; D is ambiguous. The CDR3 length is 13 residues. In germline, CDR1 is SGHNT, CDR2 YYREEE (reference sequence). V gave up 2 bases and J gave up 8 bases, with 11 bases separating them. The CDR3 nucleotides are TGTGCCAGCAGCTTCCCGCGGTTGGATGAGCAGTTCTTC. Translated, it gives CASSFPRLDEQFF.

The J gene is TRBJ2-1, the V gene TRBV27; 8 nucleotides line up with TRBD2. With V trimmed by 4 bases and J by 10 bases, 15 bases remained unmatched. The CDR3 consists of 16 residues. The germline V gene has CDR1 MNHEY and CDR2 SMNVEV (reference sequence). Here the CDR3 reads CASSSSGSRLRGEQFF. The CDR3 DNA sequence: TGTGCCAGCAGTTCAAGCGGGAGTAGACTGCGAGGCGAGCAGTTCTTC.

This sequence joins TRBV6-1 and TRBJ1-2, with TRBD1 matching 7 bases. Per the germline V gene, CDR1 is MNHNS and CDR2 is SASEGT. V shed 6 bases, J shed 5 bases, and the junction held 3 bases outside the gene matches. This CDR3 contains 12 residues. This chain's CDR3 is CASRDRMYGYTF. CDR3 nucleotide sequence: TGTGCCAGCAGGGACAGGATGTATGGCTACACCTTC.

This clone was counted between two and nine times. The chain combines TRBV21-1 with TRBJ1-2; the table names TRBD1, a call not compared with the DNA. TRBV21-1 corresponds to a pseudogene. The CDR3 sequence is 15 residues long. CDR3 coding DNA: TGTGCCAGCAGCCTGTTAATGGACAGGGCCAGAGGCTACACCTTC. Translation gives CASSLLMDRARGYTF.

The gene calls are TRBV5-1 and TRBJ2-5; D call uncertain. This CDR3 contains 14 residues. Germline-derived CDR1 and CDR2 are SGHRS and YFSETQ. V lost 4 bases to trimming and J lost 5 bases, with 15 bases between them. CDR3 protein: CASSRNSLGETQYF. Here the CDR3 DNA reads TGCGCCAGCAGCCGGAATTCCCTCGGGGAGACCCAGTACTTC.

The V gene is TRBV28, the J gene TRBJ1-1; no clear D. Deletions cut 7 bases from V and 11 bases from J, with 14 bases between. CDR3 size: 11 residues. Germline V CDR1 and CDR2: MDHEN, SYDVKM. The CDR3 reads CASTQEAIAFF. CDR3 sequence (DNA): TGTGCCAGCACCCAGGAGGCAATCGCTTTCTTT.

This clone was seen more than once but under ten times. The V gene is TRBV6-4, the J gene TRBJ2-5, with a possible D match to TRBD1 (6 bases). The CDR3 contains 15 residues. Per germline, CDR1 MRHNA and CDR2 SNTAGT. Trimming removed 4 bases from V and 3 bases from J, with 15 bases in between. The CDR3 region is CASSAQPGAKETQYF. As DNA, the CDR3 is TGTGCCAGCAGTGCCCAACCAGGGGCTAAAGAGACCCAGTACTTC.

This clone was seen only once. The genes are TRBV11-2 and TRBJ2-7; tentative D call: TRBD2 (7 bases). Trimming cost V 5 bases and J 6 bases, with 17 bases left between them. CDR1 is SGHAT, CDR2 FQNNGV, per germline. The CDR3 is 14 residues long. Here the CDR3 DNA reads TGTGCCAGCAGCAGCCTGGGGGGGCGGGGCGAGCAGTACTTC. This sequence encodes CASSSLGGRGEQYF.

J is TRBJ1-1 and V is TRBV7-9; D is unclear. Per the germline V gene, CDR1 is SEHNR and CDR2 is FQNEAQ (reference sequence). The CDR3 is made up of 19 amino acids. V gave up 4 bases and J gave up 1 base, with 25 bases separating them. CDR3 loop: CASSSLVYLSGVGNTEAFF. The DNA for the CDR3 is TGTGCCAGCAGCTCATTAGTGTACCTCTCCGGGGTAGGGAACACTGAAGCTTTCTTT.

V and J are TRBV7-9 and TRBJ2-5, with TRBD1 matching over 7 bases. Near its end, the DNA agrees better with TRBJ2-7, so the J call may be wrong. The CDR3 covers 16 residues. Germline V gene lookup returns CDR1 SEHNR and CDR2 FQNEAQ (reference sequence). The CDR3 DNA is TGTGCCAGCAGCCCCTTTCCGGGACAGCAGGGCGACGAGCAGTACTTC. Protein: CASSPFPGQQGDEQYF.

The rearrangement links TRBV10-3 to TRBJ2-3; a possible D gene is TRBD1 (6 bases). This CDR3 is 15 amino acids long. Germline-derived CDR1 and CDR2 are ENHRY and SYGVKD. V lost 10 bases, J lost 0 bases, and 17 bases lay in between. In DNA, the CDR3 is TGTGCCACGGGGACACCCGCCTCTAGCACAGATACGCAGTATTTT. Encoded protein: CATGTPASSTDTQYF.

The chain joins TRBV6-5 to TRBJ2-3, with D unresolved. The germline gives CDR1 MNHEY, CDR2 SVGAGI. V shed 6 bases and J shed 6 bases, with 10 bases lying between them. The length of the CDR3 is 12 residues. As DNA, the CDR3 is TGTGCCAGCAGCCCCGCAGCGGATACGCAGTATTTT. Translation gives CASSPAADTQYF.